A selection of T cell receptor beta chains follows, all from one sample in a study of cytomegalovirus exposure and HLA in healthy donors. Profiled with immunoSEQ multiplex PCR; TCRdb holds only in-frame clones, not every one. The table lists just over 65,000 clones, around 97% of them singletons. The sequenced material came from PBMCs. All receptors derive from a woman in her late teens or twenties in good health and CMV-seropositive. The CDR3 runs from the conserved cysteine through the conserved F or W. A D gene is named only where the DNA matches it firmly. A row's size may be missing; if present it is once, few, many or a size class.

j_gene	v_gene	d_gene	abundance	CDR3aa	CDR3nt
TRBJ1-5	TRBV19	TRBD1	NA	CASTLNRGPRQPQHF	TGTGCCAGTACCCTGAACAGGGGGCCTCGGCAGCCCCAGCATTTT
TRBJ2-1	TRBV27	TRBD2	NA	CASSNRLAGEDEQFF	TGTGCCAGCAGTAATCGACTAGCGGGAGAGGATGAGCAGTTCTTC
TRBJ2-7	TRBV7-9	NA	NA	CASSLRSGTNKQYF	TGTGCCAGCAGCCTCAGGTCGGGAACTAATAAGCAGTACTTC
TRBJ2-5	TRBV2	NA	NA	CASSVFGVQETQYF	TGTGCCAGCAGTGTGTTCGGAGTACAAGAGACCCAGTACTTC
TRBJ2-7	TRBV9	NA	NA	CASSVGVQTYEQYF	TGTGCCAGCAGCGTCGGGGTCCAGACCTACGAGCAGTACTTC
TRBJ1-3	TRBV6-5	NA	NA	CASSYSLGTSGNTIYF	TGTGCCAGCAGTTACTCGCTCGGTACGTCTGGAAACACCATATATTTT
TRBJ1-4	TRBV7-6	NA	NA	CASSRGAPIATNEKLFF	TGTGCCAGCAGCCGAGGCGCACCTATTGCAACTAATGAAAAACTGTTTTTT
TRBJ2-2	TRBV29-1	NA	NA	CSVRTRDSNTGELFF	TGCAGCGTTCGAACCAGGGATTCGAACACCGGGGAGCTGTTTTTT
TRBJ2-1	TRBV6-5	NA	once	CASGSSGYNEQFF	TGTGCCAGCGGGTCCTCAGGTTACAATGAGCAGTTCTTC
TRBJ1-2	TRBV18	TRBD1	NA	CASSPRQGERDGYTF	TGTGCCAGCTCCCCCCGACAGGGGGAAAGGGATGGCTACACCTTC
TRBJ2-6	TRBV19	TRBD1	NA	CASRESTGGSGANVLTF	TGTGCCAGTAGAGAATCCACAGGGGGCTCTGGGGCCAACGTCCTGACTTTC
TRBJ2-1	TRBV7-9	TRBD2	NA	CASSLLLPNLAGLFYEQFF	TGTGCCAGCAGCTTATTACTCCCAAATTTAGCGGGATTGTTCTATGAGCAGTTCTTC
TRBJ1-5	TRBV5-6	NA	NA	CASSLTAGGNQPQHF	TGTGCCAGCAGCTTGACGGCAGGGGGCAATCAGCCCCAGCATTTT
TRBJ1-5	TRBV27	TRBD1	NA	CASSSHRGRLPQHF	TGTGCCAGCAGTTCCCACAGGGGGCGGTTGCCCCAGCATTTT
TRBJ2-5	TRBV5-1	TRBD2	NA	CASSLGLAETQYF	TGCGCCAGCAGCTTGGGACTAGCGGAGACCCAGTACTTC
TRBJ2-3	TRBV10-1	TRBD1	NA	CASSERRLTGTGADTQYF	TGCGCCAGCAGTGAAAGACGTCTTACCGGGACAGGGGCAGATACGCAGTATTTT
TRBJ2-2	TRBV4-2	TRBD2	NA	CASSQRPGLAGAPGELFF	TGTGCCAGCAGCCAACGACCGGGACTAGCGGGAGCCCCCGGGGAGCTGTTTTTT
TRBJ1-3	TRBV28	NA	NA	CASSLNTGSRGNTIYF	TGTGCCAGCAGTTTGAATACCGGTTCGAGAGGAAACACCATATATTTT
TRBJ2-5	TRBV30	TRBD1	NA	CAYGTGGPQETQYF	TGTGCCTACGGGACAGGAGGACCCCAAGAGACCCAGTACTTC
TRBJ1-5	TRBV19	TRBD1	once	CASSASGTESQPQHF	TGTGCCAGTAGTGCCTCCGGGACAGAAAGTCAGCCCCAGCATTTT
TRBJ1-2	TRBV7-9	TRBD1	NA	CASSAGQAEDGYTF	TGTGCCAGCAGCGCGGGACAGGCGGAGGATGGCTACACCTTC
TRBJ2-3	TRBV19	NA	once	CASSIAQGKDTQYF	TGTGCCAGTAGTATAGCCCAGGGAAAAGATACGCAGTATTTT
TRBJ2-3	TRBV27	TRBD2	NA	CASSSLAGPSGTDTQYF	TGTGCCAGCAGTTCCCTAGCGGGCCCCTCTGGCACAGATACGCAGTATTTT
TRBJ2-3	TRBV29-1	TRBD1	NA	CSVPDRGPRDTQYF	TGCAGCGTCCCGGACAGGGGACCCCGAGATACGCAGTATTTT
TRBJ2-3	TRBV4-2	TRBD2	NA	CASSSRLAGGRTDTQYF	TGTGCCAGCAGCTCAAGACTAGCGGGAGGAAGGACAGATACGCAGTATTTT
TRBJ2-1	TRBV6-6	TRBD2	NA	CASSPAAAGDVNEQFF	TGTGCCAGCAGCCCTGCGGCTGCGGGAGACGTCAATGAGCAGTTCTTC
TRBJ2-7	TRBV30	NA	NA	CAWSVREVEQYF	TGTGCCTGGAGTGTGAGGGAGGTGGAGCAGTACTTC
TRBJ2-5	TRBV7-8	NA	NA	CASSLEGLKETQYF	TGTGCCAGCAGCTTAGAAGGACTCAAAGAGACCCAGTACTTC
TRBJ1-4	TRBV5-4	TRBD1	NA	CASSPDRAVGKLFF	TGTGCCAGCAGCCCCGACAGGGCCGTTGGAAAACTGTTTTTT